This record looks at one T cell receptor beta chain sequence and its context. The antigen is unknown. Germline values: CDR1 SGHRS, CDR2 YFSETQ. The CDR3 consists of 14 residues. PCR employed 60 Vbeta and 13 Jbeta primers. TCRdb's table, derived via immunoSEQ multiplex PCR, lists solely in-frame clones and lacks some. The sample includes about 51,000 clones. The source of the sample is a study of cytomegalovirus exposure and HLA in healthy donors. Study-wide findings and caveats: Earlier analysis looked at TCR beta V segments, and most were productive about 87% or about 30% of the time.

All the people who gave samples were healthy bone marrow donors. The source is a man in his forties in good health and CMV-seropositive. This chain connects TRBV5-1 to TRBJ2-7; 7 bases align to TRBD2. Material for sequencing was PBMCs. The CDR3 loop reads CVNRRAGDTYEQYF. The CDR3 DNA reads TGCGTGAACCGACGGGCGGGAGATACCTACGAGCAGTACTTC. Complete variable domain (other parts from reference TRBV5-1 and TRBJ2-7): KAGVTQTPRYLIKTRGQQVTLSCSPISGHRSVSWYQQTPGQGLQFLFEYFSETQRNKGNFPGRFSGRQFSNSRSEMNVSTLELGDSALYLCVNRRAGDTYEQYFGPGTRLTVT.